This is a list of T cell receptor beta chains from one sample in a study of blood T cell repertoires in COVID-19. Using immunoSEQ multiplex PCR, the repertoire was profiled, and TCRdb retains in-frame clones only, with some absent. Seen here are 55,000 to 75,000 clones, approximately 86% observed once, and the top ten hold roughly 15%. The specimen was peripheral blood. These receptors were collected from an elderly man with active COVID-19. The CDR3 runs from the conserved cysteine through the conserved F or W. Each record gives: J gene, D gene, V gene, clone size, CDR3 protein, CDR3 DNA. D genes are given only for firm matches. The listing skips clone size in some rows; elsewhere it reads once, few, many or a size class.

TRBJ2-7,TRBD2,TRBV2,.,CASLLRLAGEGPYEQYF,TGTGCCAGCTTATTGAGACTAGCGGGAGAGGGGCCTTACGAGCAGTACTTC
TRBJ2-7,TRBD2,TRBV9,.,CASSGAGTSGYEQYF,TGTGCCAGCAGCGGAGCCGGGACTAGCGGCTACGAGCAGTACTTC
TRBJ1-4,.,TRBV5-1,.,CASSLVGAFEEKLFF,TGCGCCAGCAGCTTGGTTGGGGCTTTTGAAGAAAAACTGTTTTTT
TRBJ2-5,TRBD2,TRBV4-1,once,CASSQWGLAAQETQYF,TGCGCCAGCAGCCAATGGGGACTAGCGGCGCAAGAGACCCAGTACTTC
TRBJ2-3,.,TRBV6-2/TRBV6-3,.,CASSTLQWAGATDTQYF,TGTGCCAGCAGCACCCTCCAATGGGCGGGGGCCACAGATACGCAGTATTTT
TRBJ2-5,.,TRBV10-2,.,CATLSITGREETQYF,TGCGCCACCCTTTCCATAACAGGCAGGGAAGAGACCCAGTACTTC
TRBJ1-3,.,TRBV4-2,once,CASSDPLTGLGNTIYF,TGTGCCAGCAGTGACCCTCTAACAGGGCTCGGAAACACCATATATTTT
TRBJ1-1,TRBD1,TRBV12-5,few,CASGRPETGVDTEAFF,TGTGCTAGTGGTCGACCCGAGACAGGGGTAGATACTGAAGCTTTCTTT
TRBJ2-1,TRBD1,TRBV27,.,CASSPGTGGFDEQFF,TGTGCCAGCAGCCCCGGGACAGGGGGCTTCGATGAGCAGTTCTTC
TRBJ2-3,.,TRBV4-1,.,CASSQDGGQRNPQYF,TGCGCCAGCAGCCAAGATGGGGGCCAAAGGAATCCGCAGTATTTT
TRBJ2-5,.,TRBV5-4,.,CASSLLSEYSETQYF,TGTGCCAGCAGCTTGTTGTCCGAATACAGCGAGACCCAGTACTTC
TRBJ1-5,.,TRBV6-5,.,CASSRTSNQPQHF,TGTGCCAGCAGTAGGACAAGCAATCAGCCCCAGCATTTT